The clone carrying this T cell receptor (beta chain) has only a few counts. It is unclear where the CDR3 begins or ends on the DNA, so no DNA is shown, and the CDR3 is as TCRdb lists it. Expressed TCRB transcripts were sequenced, since all the RNA that had been isolated was reverse transcribed. TCRdb keeps only in-frame clones here, not all; method: immunoSEQ multiplex PCR. The sample lists hundreds of thousands of clones, approximately 14% occurring once. CDR1 GTSNPN and CDR2 SVGIG come from the germline V gene (reference sequence). The CDR3 sequence runs 12 residues, both termini included. The data are from a study of beta chain features in type 1 diabetes.

Sequencing was carried out using central memory CD4+ T cells from blood. The J gene is TRBJ2-2, the V gene TRBV30. The sequence was collected from a man aged 30 to 45 in good health. The CDR3 region is CAWSSSGLELFF.